The clone carrying this T cell receptor beta chain was seen repeatedly, ten times or more. Its matching antigen is unknown. These data belong to a study of identical twins. Study-wide points: The study reached conclusions through statistical analysis that was cross-sectional, not following the same donors. Within beta out-of-frame sequences, the excess sharing observed between twins was weaker.

Germline-derived CDR1 and CDR2 are GTSNPN and SVGIG (reference sequence). The trim removed 2 bases at V and 6 bases at J, leaving 5 bases unmatched. The CDR3 totals 13 residues. A single record per CDR3 protein comes from TCRdb applying MiXCR to the 5' RACE reads. This table has 130,000 to 150,000 distinct CDR3 sequences, 3% to 4.5% appearing once. There were only healthy Caucasians among the donors. The origin of this receptor is a man aged 18 to 29 in good health. The material sequenced was memory T cells sorted from blood. This chain uses TRBV30 with TRBJ2-7, with 9 bases that match TRBD1. CDR3 nucleotide sequence: TGTGCCTGGAGTAGGGGACAGGGCACCGAGCAGTACTTC. Translating gives CAWSRGQGTEQYF. Using reference TRBV30 and TRBJ2-7 for the parts outside the CDR3, the full variable domain is SQTIHQWPATLVQPVGSPLSLECTVEGTSNPNLYWYRQAAGRGLQLLFYSVGIGQISSEVPQNLSASRPQDRQFILSSKKLLLSDSGFYLCAWSRGQGTEQYFGPGTRLTVT.